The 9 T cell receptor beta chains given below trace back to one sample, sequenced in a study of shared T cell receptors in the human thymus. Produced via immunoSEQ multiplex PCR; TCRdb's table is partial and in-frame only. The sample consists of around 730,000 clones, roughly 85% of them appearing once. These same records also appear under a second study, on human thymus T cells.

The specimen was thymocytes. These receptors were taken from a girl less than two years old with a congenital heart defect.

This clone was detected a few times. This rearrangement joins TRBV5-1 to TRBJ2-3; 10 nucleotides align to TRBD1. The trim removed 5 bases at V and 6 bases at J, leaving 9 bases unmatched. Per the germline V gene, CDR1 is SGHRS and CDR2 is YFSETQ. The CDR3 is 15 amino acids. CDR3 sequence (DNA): TGCGCCAGCAGTATCAGACAGGGGGCCTGGGATACGCAGTATTTT. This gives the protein CASSIRQGAWDTQYF.

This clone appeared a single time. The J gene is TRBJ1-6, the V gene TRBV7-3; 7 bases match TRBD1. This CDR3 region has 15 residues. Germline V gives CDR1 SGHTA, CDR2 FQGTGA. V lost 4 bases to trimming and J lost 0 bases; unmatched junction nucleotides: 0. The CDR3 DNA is TGTGCCAGCAGCTACAGGGGCTCCTATAATTCACCCCTCCACTTT. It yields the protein CASSYRGSYNSPLHF. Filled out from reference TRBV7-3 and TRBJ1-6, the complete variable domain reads GAGVSQTPSNKVTEKGKYVELRCDPISGHTALYWYRQSLGQGPEFLIYFQGTGAADDSGLPNDRFFAVRPEGSVSTLKIQRTERGDSAVYLCASSYRGSYNSPLHFGNGTRLTVT.

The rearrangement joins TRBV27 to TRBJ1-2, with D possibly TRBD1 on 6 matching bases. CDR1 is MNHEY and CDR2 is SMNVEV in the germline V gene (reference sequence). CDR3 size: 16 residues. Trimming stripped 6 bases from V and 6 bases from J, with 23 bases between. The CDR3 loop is CASRYRVRSRLDGYTF. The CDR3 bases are TGTGCCAGCAGATACAGGGTACGGTCTAGACTGGATGGCTACACCTTC.

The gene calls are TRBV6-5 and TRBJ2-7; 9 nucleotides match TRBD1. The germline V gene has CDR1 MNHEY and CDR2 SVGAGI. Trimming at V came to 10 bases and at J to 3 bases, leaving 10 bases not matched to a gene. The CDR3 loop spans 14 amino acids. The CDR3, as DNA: TGTGCCACCATATTGAGACAGGGGGTCTACGAGCAGTACTTC. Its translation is CATILRQGVYEQYF.

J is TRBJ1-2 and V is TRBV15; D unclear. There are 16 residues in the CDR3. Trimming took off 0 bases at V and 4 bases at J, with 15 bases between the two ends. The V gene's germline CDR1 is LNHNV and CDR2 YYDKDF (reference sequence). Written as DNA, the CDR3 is TGTGCCACCAGCAGAGAACGGGGAGTAAGCCCCTATGGCTACACCTTC. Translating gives CATSRERGVSPYGYTF.

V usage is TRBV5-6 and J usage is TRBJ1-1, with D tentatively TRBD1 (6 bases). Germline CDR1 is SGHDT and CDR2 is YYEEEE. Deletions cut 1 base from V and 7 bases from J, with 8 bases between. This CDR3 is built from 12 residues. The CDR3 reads CASSLNRDEAFF. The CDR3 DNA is TGTGCCAGCAGCTTGAACAGGGATGAAGCTTTCTTT.

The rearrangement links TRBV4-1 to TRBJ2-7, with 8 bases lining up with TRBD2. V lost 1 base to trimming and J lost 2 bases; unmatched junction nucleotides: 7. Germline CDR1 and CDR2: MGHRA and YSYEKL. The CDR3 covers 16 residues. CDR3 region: CASSQVGGASPYEQYF. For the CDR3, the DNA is TGCGCCAGCAGCCAAGTCGGGGGGGCTTCCCCCTACGAGCAGTACTTC.

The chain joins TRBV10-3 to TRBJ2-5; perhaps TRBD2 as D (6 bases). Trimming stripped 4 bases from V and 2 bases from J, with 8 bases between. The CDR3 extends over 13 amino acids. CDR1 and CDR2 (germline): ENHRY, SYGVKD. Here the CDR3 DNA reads TGTGCCATCAGTGGAAGCGGGCAAGAGACCCAGTACTTC. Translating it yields CAISGSGQETQYF.

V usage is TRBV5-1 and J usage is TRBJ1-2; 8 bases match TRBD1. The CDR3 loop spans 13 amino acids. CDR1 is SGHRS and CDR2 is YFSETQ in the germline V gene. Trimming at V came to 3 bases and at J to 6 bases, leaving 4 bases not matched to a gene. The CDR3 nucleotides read TGCGCCAGCAGCTCGGACAGGGCCGATGGCTACACCTTC. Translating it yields CASSSDRADGYTF.